This TCR beta chain originates from a study of control samples from healthy donors and cancer patients. This CDR3 region has 15 residues. Germline loops: CDR1 KGHSH, CDR2 LQKENI. J lost 0 bases, V lost 5 bases, and 2 bases had no gene match. Only in-frame clones appear in the TCRdb table, and some are missing; sequencing was by immunoSEQ multiplex PCR. The sample lists 190,000 or so clones; about 93% were seen once. The specimen sequenced was blood. This TCR derives from a young man in good health. The chain links TRBV18 to TRBJ2-4, with 9 bases aligning to TRBD2. The CDR3 region is CASSASGVAKNIQYF. The CDR3, as DNA: TGTGCCAGCTCAGCTAGCGGGGTAGCCAAAAACATTCAGTACTTC.